These 6 T cell receptor beta chains were all obtained from the same sample, sequenced in a study of shared clonotypes between healthy human individuals. CD8 cells regarded as naive lacked CD45RO, were positively chosen for CCR7, and omitted terminally differentiated effector memory CD45RA+ cells. Sequencing used immunoSEQ multiplex PCR; TCRdb keeps in-frame clones, though not all of them. The sample records about 680,000 clones, around 92% being singletons. Sequencing was carried out using naive CD8+ T cells sorted from blood. These receptors came from a man aged 25-45 years in good health.

The chain is built from TRBV5-5 and TRBJ2-7; D gene uncertain. The germline gives CDR1 SGHKS, CDR2 YYEKEE (reference sequence). The CDR3 spans 14 residues. The V end was cut by 0 bases, the J end by 2 bases, with 9 bases between. The chain's CDR3 is CASSLGNTAYEQYF. The CDR3 bases are TGTGCCAGCAGCTTGGGGAACACCGCCTACGAGCAGTACTTC. Using reference TRBV5-5 and TRBJ2-7 for the parts outside the CDR3, the full variable domain is DAGVTQSPTHLIKTRGQQVTLRCSPISGHKSVSWYQQVLGQGPQFIFQYYEKEERGRGNFPDRFSARQFPNYSSELNVNALLLGDSALYLCASSLGNTAYEQYFGPGTRLTVT.

This chain uses TRBV9 with TRBJ1-1; tentatively, D is TRBD1 (6 bases). The CDR3 covers 15 residues. Trimming took 0 bases from V and 1 from J, leaving 10 bases between them. Germline lookup yields CDR1 SGDLS and CDR2 YYNGEE. CDR3 sequence: CASSVDGGRNTEAFF. The CDR3 DNA follows: TGTGCCAGCAGCGTAGATGGGGGGCGGAACACTGAAGCTTTCTTT.

The CDR3 bases are TGTGCCAGCAGCTTAGACAGGGCGAATGAGCAGTTCTTC. Encoded protein: CASSLDRANEQFF. The genes are TRBV13 and TRBJ2-1, with a weak D call TRBD1 (6 bases). Germline CDR1 PRHDT, CDR2 FYEKMQ (reference sequence). CDR3 length: 13 residues. V dropped 1 base and J dropped 7 bases, with 8 bases sitting between them.

The CDR3 region is CASSFLGHSYNEQFF. CDR3 nucleotides: TGTGCCAGCAGTTTCCTCGGACACTCCTACAATGAGCAGTTCTTC. V gene TRBV27 combines with J gene TRBJ2-1; D is perhaps TRBD1 (5 bases). Looked up from germline, CDR1 is MNHEY and CDR2 is SMNVEV (reference sequence). Trimming took 3 bases from V and 0 from J, leaving 9 bases between them. The CDR3 contains 15 residues.

The sample holds one count of this clone. This chain joins TRBV4-3 and TRBJ1-5, with D maybe TRBD1 (5 bases). The germline gives CDR1 LGHNA, CDR2 YSLEER. The CDR3 contains 15 residues. V was trimmed by 0 bases and J by 5 bases, leaving 11 bases between them. The chain's CDR3 is CASSQEWGSHQPQHF. The DNA of the CDR3 is TGCGCCAGCAGCCAAGAATGGGGGTCCCATCAGCCCCAGCATTTT.

The genes are TRBV30 and TRBJ2-5, with unresolved D. CDR3 length: 12 residues. Germline V gene lookup returns CDR1 GTSNPN and CDR2 SVGIG (reference sequence). V was clipped by 5 bases and J by 4 bases, with 11 bases between them. CDR3 protein: CAWGQDTETQYF. For the CDR3, the DNA is TGTGCCTGGGGGCAGGATACAGAGACCCAGTACTTC.